The 30 T cell receptor beta chains given below trace back to one sample, sequenced in a study of blood T cell repertoires in COVID-19. Libraries were prepared by immunoSEQ multiplex PCR; TCRdb keeps only in-frame clonotypes and omits some of them. The repertoire holds some 300,000 clones, with roughly 86% as singletons. The sample comprised peripheral blood. These TCRs come from a man aged 70 or older with acute or convalescent COVID-19.

This sequence joins TRBV6-1 and TRBJ2-1; 8 nucleotides line up with TRBD2. The trim removed 3 bases at V and 6 bases at J, leaving 4 bases unmatched. The CDR3 has 14 residues. Germline assignment: CDR1 MNHNS and CDR2 SASEGT. CDR3 nucleotide sequence: TGTGCCAGCAGTGAGCCGGGACTAGTCAATGAGCAGTTCTTC. It specifies CASSEPGLVNEQFF.

This clone was recorded once. The chain has TRBV6-1 and TRBJ1-1, with D perhaps TRBD1 (5 bases). From germline, CDR1 is MNHNS and CDR2 SASEGT. The CDR3 has 16 residues. The ends were cut back, 4 bases at V and 1 base at J, with 16 bases in the middle. CDR3 in amino acids: CASSGAPQGKNTEAFF. CDR3 nucleotides: TGTGCCAGCAGTGGCGCCCCGCAGGGTAAGAACACTGAAGCTTTCTTT.

V gene TRBV28 combines with J gene TRBJ2-5, with TRBD1 as a possible D gene (6 bases). The germline V and J ends were trimmed by 6 bases and 5 bases, with 28 bases remaining between them. This CDR3 spans 18 amino acids. From germline, CDR1 is MDHEN and CDR2 SYDVKM. DNA for the CDR3: TGTGCCAGCAGGGATCGGCGTGACAGGTCAAAAGTATGGGAGACCCAGTACTTC. Residues: CASRDRRDRSKVWETQYF.

This chain links TRBV30 with TRBJ2-3; 8 bases agree with TRBD1. The J segment lost 2 bases and the V segment lost 2 bases, leaving 6 bases of the junction unmatched. The CDR3 loop spans 15 amino acids. Germline-derived CDR1 and CDR2 are GTSNPN and SVGIG (reference sequence). CDR3 region: CAWSFRQGFTDTQYF. CDR3 nucleotide sequence: TGTGCCTGGAGTTTTCGACAGGGGTTCACAGATACGCAGTATTTT.

The genes are TRBV18 and TRBJ1-1; D is possibly TRBD1 (5 bases). Per germline, CDR1 KGHSH and CDR2 LQKENI. V dropped 2 bases and J dropped 1 base, with 11 bases sitting between them. The length of the CDR3 is 15 residues. The CDR3 nucleotides are TGTGCCAGCTCACCAGGGGGGGTGCGGAACACTGAAGCTTTCTTT. Protein product: CASSPGGVRNTEAFF.

The chain carries TRBV7-2 and TRBJ1-5; D possibly corresponds to TRBD1 (6 bases). The length of the CDR3 is 13 residues. Between the trimmed V and J ends, which lost 5 bases and 6 bases, there was a span of 11 bases. Per the germline V gene, CDR1 is SGHTA and CDR2 is FQGNSA. CDR3 DNA: TGTGCCAGCAGCATCACAGGGTTTCAGCCCCAGCATTTT. Amino acid sequence: CASSITGFQPQHF.

The CDR3 DNA reads TGTGCCAGCAGCCCCATATGGACAGACGGGAAAAACACTGAAGCTTTCTTT. Residues: CASSPIWTDGKNTEAFF. The V and J genes are TRBV5-4 and TRBJ1-1; the D gene is possibly TRBD1 (6 bases). With 4 bases removed from V and 2 bases from J, the gap between germline ends came to 21 bases. Germline V gives CDR1 SGHNT, CDR2 YYREEE (reference sequence). This CDR3 region has 17 residues.

This clone was seen a handful of times. The chain carries TRBV3-1 (or the pseudogene TRBV3-2) and TRBJ2-7; possibly TRBD1 for D (6 bases). Germline V gene lookup returns CDR1 LGHDT and CDR2 YNNKEL (reference sequence). The CDR3 covers 14 residues. The V gene lost 5 bases and the J gene lost 1 base, with 12 bases spanning the gap. The DNA of the CDR3 is TGTGCCAGCAGCGGCCGGGACACTTCCTACGAGCAGTACTTC. Translation: CASSGRDTSYEQYF.

This rearrangement joins TRBV7-8 to TRBJ2-5, with 12 nucleotides matching TRBD2. V gave up 5 bases and J gave up 5 bases; unmatched junction bases: 9. The length of the CDR3 is 16 residues. From germline, CDR1 is SGHVS and CDR2 FQNEAQ. CDR3 nucleotide sequence: TGTGCCAGCAGCCCCCAACTAGCGGGGGGATGGGAGACCCAGTACTTC. It translates to CASSPQLAGGWETQYF.

The chain combines TRBV2 with TRBJ2-7; 11 nucleotides match TRBD2. Germline V gives CDR1 SNHLY, CDR2 FYNNEI. V dropped 5 bases and J dropped 1; count of bases not matched to a gene: 7. CDR3 length equals 16 residues. CDR3 protein: CASSLRGTSGSYEQYF. CDR3 sequence (DNA): TGTGCCAGCAGTCTCCGAGGGACTAGCGGTTCCTACGAGCAGTACTTC.

This rearrangement joins TRBV7-9 to TRBJ2-3, with TRBD2 as a possible D gene (6 bases). The CDR3 spans 12 residues. Germline V CDR1 and CDR2: SEHNR, FQNEAQ (reference sequence). The V gene lost 2 bases and the J gene lost 11 bases, with 11 bases spanning the gap. The DNA of the CDR3 is TGTGCCAGCAGCTTAACCATGGAGGGGCAGTATTTT. Translated, it gives CASSLTMEGQYF.

The J gene is TRBJ1-2, the V gene TRBV7-2, with a tentative D call TRBD1 (5 bases). The V gene's germline CDR1 is SGHTA and CDR2 FQGNSA. V lost 5 bases, J lost 7 bases, and 20 bases lay in between. This CDR3 spans 15 amino acids. The CDR3 loop is CASSPRSGRGSGYTF. Written as DNA, the CDR3 is TGTGCCAGCAGCCCCCGGAGTGGTCGGGGGTCTGGCTACACCTTC.

V usage is TRBV9 and J usage is TRBJ2-2; D gene unclear. Trimming removed 4 bases from V and 8 bases from J, with 9 bases in between. CDR1 and CDR2 from the germline V gene are SGDLS and YYNGEE. The CDR3 is 12 residues long. This chain's CDR3 is CASSPLEGELFF. DNA of the CDR3: TGTGCCAGCAGCCCCCTAGAGGGGGAGCTGTTTTTT. Based on the CDR3 plus reference TRBV9 and TRBJ2-2, the full variable domain is DSGVTQTPKHLITATGQRVTLRCSPRSGDLSVYWYQQSLDQGLQFLIQYYNGEERAKGNILERFSAQQFPDLHSELNLSSLELGDSALYFCASSPLEGELFFGEGSRLTVL.

The CDR3 DNA follows: TGTGCCACCAGCAGAGATAAGAGCGGGATAAGCACAGATACGCAGTATTTT. Translated, it gives CATSRDKSGISTDTQYF. The chain has TRBV15 and TRBJ2-3; 7 bases agree with TRBD2. Germline CDR1 is LNHNV and CDR2 is YYDKDF (reference sequence). This CDR3 comprises 17 residues. V lost 0 bases and J lost 0; bases outside the gene matches: 6.

The rearrangement uses TRBV5-1 and TRBJ2-7, with D uncertain. The CDR3 is made up of 15 amino acids. With 0 bases removed from V and 0 bases from J, the gap between germline ends came to 10 bases. CDR1 SGHRS and CDR2 YFSETQ come from the germline V gene. The CDR3 DNA follows: TGCGCCAGCAGCTTGGACCAGTTATTCTCCTACGAGCAGTACTTC. Amino acid sequence: CASSLDQLFSYEQYF.

The DNA for the CDR3 is TGCGCCAGCAGCGGTCAAGACAGGGGAACTGAAGCTTTCTTT. As protein: CASSGQDRGTEAFF. This chain joins TRBV5-1 and TRBJ1-1; TRBD1 agrees at 8 bases. This CDR3 spans 14 amino acids. Losses at the gene ends were 4 bases for V and 5 bases for J; bases not matched to a gene: 7. Germline CDR1 is SGHRS and CDR2 is YFSETQ.

The J gene is TRBJ1-1, the V gene TRBV2, with D possibly matching TRBD1 (6 bases). Germline V gene lookup returns CDR1 SNHLY and CDR2 FYNNEI. The length of the CDR3 is 16 residues. The V end was cut by 5 bases, the J end by 1 base, with 17 bases between. The DNA for the CDR3 is TGTGCCAGCAGTCCCAAGACCGGGACAAGGAACACTGAAGCTTTCTTT. Protein product: CASSPKTGTRNTEAFF.

The chain is built from TRBV7-2 and TRBJ1-5; TRBD1 aligns across 9 bases. Germline lookup yields CDR1 SGHTA and CDR2 FQGNSA. The CDR3 spans 14 residues. The junction had 4 bases not matched to a gene; V was cut back by 5 bases and J by 5 bases. This chain's CDR3 is CASSPRTGDQPQHF. The CDR3 DNA reads TGTGCCAGCAGCCCAAGGACAGGGGATCAGCCCCAGCATTTT.

J is TRBJ1-2 and V is TRBV30; TRBD1 matches at 7 bases. Germline CDR1 is GTSNPN and CDR2 is SVGIG (reference sequence). The CDR3 contains 13 residues. The trim removed 3 bases at V and 4 bases at J, leaving 5 bases unmatched. Here the CDR3 reads CAWRRGRSYGYTF. CDR3 DNA sequence: TGTGCCTGGAGGAGGGGGCGCAGCTATGGCTACACCTTC.

The gene calls are TRBV19 and TRBJ1-4, with 8 bases fitting TRBD1. The germline V gene encodes CDR1 LNHDA and CDR2 SQIVND (reference sequence). Germline trimming cut 1 base from V and 10 bases from J; bases unmatched to any gene: 11. The CDR3 runs to 16 residues. The CDR3 is CASSIARTGHRGKLFF. CDR3 sequence (DNA): TGTGCCAGTAGTATAGCGAGGACAGGGCATCGGGGAAAACTGTTTTTT.

This chain joins TRBV24-1 and TRBJ2-5; TRBD1 agrees at 8 bases. There are 15 residues in the CDR3. V trimming: 0 bases; J trimming: 4 bases; junction bases outside the gene matches: 3. CDR1 and CDR2 from the germline V gene are KGHDR and SFDVKD. CDR3 in amino acids: CATSDLHRGAETQYF. The CDR3 DNA is TGTGCCACCAGTGATTTGCACAGGGGGGCAGAGACCCAGTACTTC.

The chain recombines TRBV7-2 with TRBJ1-3, with 7 bases that match TRBD1. The germline CDR1 and CDR2 sequences are SGHTA and FQGNSA. The CDR3 covers 16 residues. The J segment lost 0 bases and the V segment lost 5 bases, leaving 7 bases of the junction unmatched. CDR3: CASSLYRGPSGNTIYF. Written as DNA, the CDR3 is TGTGCCAGCAGCCTCTACAGGGGCCCCTCTGGAAACACCATATATTTT.

This chain uses TRBV6-5 with TRBJ2-1; D may be TRBD2 (8 bases). The CDR3 runs to 15 residues. Trimming removed 5 bases from V and 4 bases from J, with 15 bases in between. Germline V gene lookup returns CDR1 MNHEY and CDR2 SVGAGI. Here the CDR3 DNA reads TGTGCCAGCAGTCGGGGGGGACAGACGTACAATGAGCAGTTCTTC. It is translated as CASSRGGQTYNEQFF.

The rearrangement joins TRBV6-6 to TRBJ1-5, with D uncertain. Germline CDR1 reads MNHNY; CDR2 reads SVGAGI (reference sequence). The CDR3 has 14 amino acids. Trimming removed 4 bases from V and 4 bases from J, with 11 bases in between. The CDR3 DNA follows: TGTGCCAGCAGTTTGGACGGGGATAATCAGCCCCAGCATTTT. This encodes CASSLDGDNQPQHF.

This clone was recorded once. The chain carries TRBV30 and TRBJ2-5, with D perhaps TRBD2 (6 bases). V was trimmed by 4 bases and J by 5 bases, leaving 20 bases between them. The CDR3 has 15 residues. Per the germline V gene, CDR1 is GTSNPN and CDR2 is SVGIG (reference sequence). The CDR3: CAWKRAGLARETQYF. Here the CDR3 DNA reads TGTGCCTGGAAGAGAGCGGGTTTGGCCAGGGAGACCCAGTACTTC.

The CDR3 spells CASSQVYSGSINEQFF. The CDR3 nucleotides read TGTGCCAGCAGCCAAGTTTATAGCGGGAGCATCAATGAGCAGTTCTTC. The chain is built from TRBV3-1 (or the pseudogene TRBV3-2) and TRBJ2-1, with TRBD2 matching 9 bases. The V gene end was trimmed by 1 base and the J gene end by 6 bases; junction bases not matched to a gene: 7. This CDR3 is 16 amino acids long. Germline V gene sequence: CDR1 LGHDT, CDR2 YNNKEL (reference sequence).

V usage is TRBV6-5 and J usage is TRBJ1-1; D not certain. Deletions cut 4 bases from V and 1 base from J, with 10 bases between. The CDR3 covers 14 residues. From germline, CDR1 is MNHEY and CDR2 SVGAGI. The CDR3 protein is CASSLERANTEAFF. The CDR3 nucleotides read TGTGCCAGCAGTTTGGAGAGGGCGAACACTGAAGCTTTCTTT.

This clone is a singleton in its sample. The V gene is TRBV7-2, the J gene TRBJ1-2; 8 bases agree with TRBD1. The CDR3 has 13 amino acids. V was clipped by 5 bases and J by 6 bases; unmatched bases: 5. Germline loops: CDR1 SGHTA, CDR2 FQGNSA. CDR3 region: CASSQDREDGYTF. CDR3 coding DNA: TGTGCCAGCAGCCAGGACAGGGAGGATGGCTACACCTTC.

The chain employs TRBV19 and TRBJ1-3; no firm D call. The V and J ends lost 8 bases and 0 bases respectively, with 14 bases between them. Germline V lookup: CDR1 LNHDA, CDR2 SQIVND (reference sequence). This CDR3 region has 15 residues. The CDR3 sequence: CASGETVSSGNTIYF. In DNA form, the CDR3 reads TGTGCCAGTGGGGAGACGGTCAGCTCTGGAAACACCATATATTTT.

The chain is built from TRBV4-2 and TRBJ1-3; 7 bases are shared with TRBD1. CDR3 length equals 16 residues. Trimming cost V 1 base and J 0 bases; bases outside gene matches: 3. The germline V gene encodes CDR1 LGHNA and CDR2 YNFKEQ. The CDR3 coding sequence is TGTGCCAGCAGCCAAGTTGCAGGGGGCTCTGGAAACACCATATATTTT. Translating gives CASSQVAGGSGNTIYF.